This paragraph reports one TCR beta chain. What it binds is unknown. The sample originates from a study of shared clonotypes between healthy human individuals. Study-wide results and caveats: Unshared clonotypes carried lower generation probabilities than those common to all four donors.

All participating donors were Caucasian adults from Nashville, Tennessee. The split of CD4+ cells yielded CD45RA+ naive and CD45RA-negative memory subsets. V was shortened by 4 bases and J by 2 bases, with 14 bases between the two germline ends. Germline V CDR1 and CDR2: MDHEN, SYDVKM. The CDR3 loop spans 15 amino acids. Profiling relied on immunoSEQ multiplex PCR, and the TCRdb table lists in-frame clones only, not all of them. The sample lists about 2.4 million clones, over 85% seen once, with roughly 0.36% in the top ten. The chain uses TRBV28 and TRBJ2-5, with D perhaps matching TRBD1 (5 bases). This TCR was recovered from a young man in good health. Some clones in this sample may be carry-over from other donors' samples. Sample: naive CD4+ T cells from PBMCs. Subset here: CD45RA+ positively selected. The CDR3 coding sequence is TGTGCCAGCAGTTCAACAGGCCTTAAACAAGAGACCCAGTACTTC. Protein: CASSSTGLKQETQYF.